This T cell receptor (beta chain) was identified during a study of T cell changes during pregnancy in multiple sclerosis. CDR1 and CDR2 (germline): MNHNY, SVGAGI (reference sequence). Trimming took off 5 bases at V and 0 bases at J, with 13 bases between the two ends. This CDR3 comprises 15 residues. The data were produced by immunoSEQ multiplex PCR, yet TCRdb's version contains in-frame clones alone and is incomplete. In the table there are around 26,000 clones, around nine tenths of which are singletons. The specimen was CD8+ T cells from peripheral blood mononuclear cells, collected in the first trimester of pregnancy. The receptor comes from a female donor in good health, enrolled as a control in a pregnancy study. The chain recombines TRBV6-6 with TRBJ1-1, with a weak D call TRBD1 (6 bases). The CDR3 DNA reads TGTGCCAGCAGTCACCCAGGGGTAATGAACACTGAAGCTTTCTTT. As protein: CASSHPGVMNTEAFF.